Included here is one T cell receptor (beta chain) sequence, with context. This entry is derived from a study of blood T cell repertoires in COVID-19. Overall study: The study drew acute and convalescent COVID-19 samples from the United States, Italy and Spain.

Here immunoSEQ multiplex PCR was the method, and the copy in TCRdb shows in-frame clones only, minus some. This table holds under 350,000 clones, 80% to 90% found once. CDR3 size: 13 residues. The V gene end was trimmed by 5 bases and the J gene end by 3 bases; junction bases not matched to a gene: 2. In germline, CDR1 is LNHDA, CDR2 SQIVND (reference sequence). The sequence was obtained from a woman aged 70-85 years with acute or convalescent COVID-19. The sequenced material came from peripheral blood. The chain employs TRBV19 and TRBJ1-2, with TRBD1 identical over 8 bases. CDR3 protein: CASSVTGDYGYTF. The CDR3 bases are TGTGCCAGTAGTGTGACAGGGGACTATGGCTACACCTTC.